The present T cell receptor (beta chain) was sequenced within a study of T cell repertoires in cytomegalovirus infection. Study results and caveats: Clonotypes of TCR beta that were HLA-C-restricted and CMV-specific dominated the ex vivo response.

In TCRdb, the reads were re-called with MiXCR into one record per CDR3 protein. The sample records around 180,000 distinct CDR3 sequences, 25% to 30% being singletons. Turning to this clonotype: Its antigen is as yet unknown.

Per germline, CDR1 LGHDT and CDR2 YNNKEL (reference sequence). V was shortened by 0 bases and J by 4 bases, with 7 bases between the two germline ends. CDR3 length: 14 amino acids. What was sequenced was PBMCs. The rearrangement joins TRBV3-1 to TRBJ2-1; no clear D. The receptor was derived from a human donor in good health (CMV status not recorded). Some clones in this sample may be carry-over from other donors' samples. The CDR3 spells CASSQELRYNEQFF. CDR3 sequence (DNA): TGTGCCAGCAGCCAAGAATTGCGGTACAATGAGCAGTTCTTC.